Each of the 17 T cell receptor beta chains below was sequenced from the same sample in a study of shared clonotypes between healthy human individuals (dated by TCRdb to about 2020). The method behind the library was the immunoSEQ multiplex PCR assay. TCRdb mirrors the immuneACCESS table, restricted to in-frame sequences. Some clones are absent from its copies; in checked studies, under half trace to an unresolved V gene, and the reason for the others is unknown. This sample gives roughly 2.2 million clones in total; 85% to 95% of them show up just once. In total, the top ten clones hold about 0.41% of the sample. Sequencing was performed on naive CD4+ T cells from PBMCs. Taken with the paper, the label for cell subset or site translates to: CD45RA+ positively selected. These receptors were obtained from a man between 18 and 35 years old in good health. Some clones in this sample may be carry-over from other donors' samples.

This chain joins TRBV28 and TRBJ1-5; the D is unclear. V gave up 7 bases and J gave up 7 bases, with 23 bases separating them. This CDR3 has 16 residues. Germline V gene data show CDR1 as MDHEN and CDR2 as SYDVKM. CDR3: CASTPAGVRIRQPQHF. The CDR3 DNA is TGTGCCAGCACCCCCGCTGGGGTACGAATAAGGCAGCCCCAGCATTTT.

The chain combines TRBV7-9 with TRBJ2-2; 12 nucleotides line up with TRBD1. Trimming removed 6 bases from V and 7 bases from J; junction bases left unmatched: 6. CDR3 size: 15 residues. Looked up from germline, CDR1 is SEHNR and CDR2 is FQNEAQ (reference sequence). CDR3 residues: CASRRGQGAHGELFF. The CDR3 DNA sequence: TGTGCCAGCAGGAGGGGACAGGGGGCCCACGGGGAGCTGTTTTTT.

Only one count was recorded for this clone. This chain uses TRBV19 with TRBJ1-1; D may be TRBD1 (5 bases). Trimming cost V 0 bases and J 1 base, with 9 bases left between them. The germline V gene has CDR1 LNHDA and CDR2 SQIVND (reference sequence). The CDR3 consists of 15 residues. CDR3 sequence reads: CASSIEARANTEAFF. Here the CDR3 DNA reads TGTGCCAGTAGTATAGAGGCCAGGGCGAACACTGAAGCTTTCTTT.

This sequence joins TRBV15 and TRBJ2-5, with 8 bases that match TRBD1. Losses at the gene ends were 7 bases for V and 5 bases for J; bases not matched to a gene: 12. Germline assignment: CDR1 LNHNV and CDR2 YYDKDF (reference sequence). This CDR3 contains 15 residues. CDR3 region: CATTPSGTGQETQYF. CDR3 bases: TGTGCCACCACTCCATCCGGGACAGGCCAGGAGACCCAGTACTTC.

The V and J genes are TRBV28 and TRBJ2-3; either TRBD1 or TRBD2 may supply D (6 bases each). This CDR3 is 15 amino acids long. Germline CDR1 reads MDHEN; CDR2 reads SYDVKM. V was shortened by 3 bases and J by 4 bases, with 14 bases between the two germline ends. In DNA, the CDR3 is TGTGCCAGCAGTTTTATTGGAGGGGGGTCAGATACGCAGTATTTT. Protein sequence: CASSFIGGGSDTQYF.

Points on this clone: This sample includes further DNA sequences coding for the same CDR3. The chain recombines TRBV18 with TRBJ2-1, with D uncertain. The V and J ends lost 3 bases and 8 bases respectively, with 8 bases between them. CDR3 length: 12 residues. Germline CDR1 and CDR2: KGHSH and LQKENI. CDR3 sequence reads: CASSPSGDEQFF. In DNA, the CDR3 is TGTGCCAGCTCACCTTCGGGCGATGAGCAGTTCTTC.

The V call is TRBV28, the J call TRBJ2-1, with 7 bases matching TRBD2. The CDR3 covers 15 residues. V gave up 7 bases and J gave up 5 bases; unmatched junction bases: 11. Germline loops: CDR1 MDHEN, CDR2 SYDVKM. The CDR3: CASTLPSGANNEQFF. Here the CDR3 DNA reads TGTGCCAGCACCTTGCCTAGCGGAGCAAACAATGAGCAGTTCTTC.

The chain's CDR3 is CSAKSGTGDPGNTIYF. The CDR3 DNA reads TGCAGCGCGAAGTCCGGGACAGGGGACCCGGGAAACACCATATATTTT. The chain recombines TRBV29-1 with TRBJ1-3; 10 positions agree with TRBD1. Trimming removed 7 bases from V and 4 bases from J; junction bases left unmatched: 13. This CDR3 spans 16 amino acids. Per the germline V gene, CDR1 is SQVTM and CDR2 is ANQGSEA.

A few counts support this clone. The rearrangement joins TRBV5-1 to TRBJ1-3; 7 nucleotides line up with TRBD1. Trimming cost V 4 bases and J 4 bases; bases outside gene matches: 8. Germline-derived CDR1 and CDR2 are SGHRS and YFSETQ. The CDR3 totals 15 residues. In DNA, the CDR3 is TGCGCCAGCAGCAGAATGACAGGGAACGGAAACACCATATATTTT. Translating gives CASSRMTGNGNTIYF.

With respect to this clone: The sample has other DNA sequences that encode this CDR3 too. The chain combines TRBV29-1 with TRBJ2-3; D is possibly TRBD1 (6 bases). This CDR3 contains 13 residues. In germline, CDR1 is SQVTM, CDR2 ANQGSEA. V lost 4 bases, J lost 2 bases, and 10 bases lay in between. The CDR3 DNA follows: TGCAGCGTTGGGGGGCCGGACACAGATACGCAGTATTTT. Encoded protein: CSVGGPDTDTQYF.

The V gene is TRBV9, the J gene TRBJ2-2, with 8 bases fitting TRBD2. V trimming: 4 bases; J trimming: 1 base; junction bases outside the gene matches: 6. This CDR3 is 16 amino acids long. CDR1 is SGDLS, CDR2 YYNGEE, per germline. The CDR3 spells CASSPIAGLNTGELFF. The DNA for the CDR3 is TGTGCCAGCAGCCCTATAGCGGGGTTGAACACCGGGGAGCTGTTTTTT.

The chain couples TRBV19 to TRBJ1-5; D is possibly TRBD1 (6 bases). Germline V gene sequence: CDR1 LNHDA, CDR2 SQIVND (reference sequence). The V end was cut by 4 bases, the J end by 1 base, with 11 bases between. This CDR3 has 15 residues. DNA of the CDR3: TGTGCCAGTAGTACGGGGACACCAAGCAATCAGCCCCAGCATTTT. This translates into CASSTGTPSNQPQHF.

The chain carries TRBV7-2 and TRBJ1-2; maybe TRBD1 (6 bases). Germline V gene sequence: CDR1 SGHTA, CDR2 FQGNSA. The CDR3 runs to 13 residues. The V end lost 4 bases, the J end lost 9 bases, and 15 bases lay between the germline ends. DNA for the CDR3: TGTGCCAGCAGCTCGCGGCAGGGGAGTAGCTACACCTTC. It translates to CASSSRQGSSYTF.

The V call is TRBV30, the J call TRBJ2-5; 8 bases agree with TRBD2. The length of the CDR3 is 14 residues. The germline V gene encodes CDR1 GTSNPN and CDR2 SVGIG (reference sequence). V gave up 7 bases and J gave up 1 base; unmatched junction bases: 8. This CDR3 reads CALTSGLAQETQYF. The CDR3 bases are TGTGCCTTAACTTCAGGACTAGCCCAAGAGACCCAGTACTTC.

The V gene is TRBV29-1, the J gene TRBJ1-1; possibly TRBD1 for D (5 bases). CDR3 length: 15 residues. The germline V gene encodes CDR1 SQVTM and CDR2 ANQGSEA. Trimming left V 2 bases short and J 2 bases short, with 15 bases between. CDR3 loop: CSVELQGELNTEAFF. Written as DNA, the CDR3 is TGCAGCGTTGAACTCCAGGGCGAGCTAAACACTGAAGCTTTCTTT.

This chain joins TRBV28 and TRBJ1-3; a weak D match, TRBD1 (5 bases). Germline lookup yields CDR1 MDHEN and CDR2 SYDVKM. V lost 6 bases and J lost 0, with 18 bases in between. The CDR3 is made up of 17 amino acids. CDR3 region: CASRAAGGSVSGNTIYF. The DNA for the CDR3 is TGTGCCAGCAGGGCAGCCGGGGGGTCCGTCTCTGGAAACACCATATATTTT.

This sequence joins TRBV7-9 and TRBJ1-2; tentative D call: TRBD1 (6 bases). The CDR3 is made up of 15 amino acids. Looked up from germline, CDR1 is SEHNR and CDR2 is FQNEAQ (reference sequence). Deletions cut 4 bases from V and 2 bases from J, with 14 bases between. The CDR3 nucleotides are TGTGCCAGCAGCTCGACCGGGGGCGGAAACTATGGCTACACCTTC. Encoded protein: CASSSTGGGNYGYTF.